This T cell receptor (beta chain) is from a study of CD8+CD57+ T cells in acquired aplastic anemia. Germline CDR1 reads DFQATT; CDR2 reads SNEGSKA (reference sequence). The junction had 11 bases not matched to a gene; V was cut back by 7 bases and J by 5 bases. The CDR3 covers 14 residues. Study findings and constraints: Sharing between patients and controls was observed for over 25 CD8+ CDR3 sequences. Patients did not significantly differ from controls in CD8+ Simpson's diversity.

This clonotype has a count of ten or more. What it recognizes is unknown. Investigators profiled TCR beta VDJ and CDR3 from genomic DNA template. TCRdb fed the reads into MiXCR, producing one record per CDR3 protein. The repertoire consists of roughly 180,000 distinct CDR3 sequences, with 64% occurring once and the leading ten covering around 45%. The rearrangement joins TRBV20-1 to TRBJ2-7; 10 nucleotides match TRBD2. The TCR was taken from a human donor with severe aplastic anemia or a healthy control (not recorded which). The sample comprised sorted CD4+, CD8+, or CD8+CD57+ T cells (not recorded which) from PBMCs. The CDR3 reads CSVASGGPGHEQYF. CDR3 DNA sequence: TGCAGTGTGGCTAGCGGGGGCCCTGGCCACGAGCAGTACTTC.